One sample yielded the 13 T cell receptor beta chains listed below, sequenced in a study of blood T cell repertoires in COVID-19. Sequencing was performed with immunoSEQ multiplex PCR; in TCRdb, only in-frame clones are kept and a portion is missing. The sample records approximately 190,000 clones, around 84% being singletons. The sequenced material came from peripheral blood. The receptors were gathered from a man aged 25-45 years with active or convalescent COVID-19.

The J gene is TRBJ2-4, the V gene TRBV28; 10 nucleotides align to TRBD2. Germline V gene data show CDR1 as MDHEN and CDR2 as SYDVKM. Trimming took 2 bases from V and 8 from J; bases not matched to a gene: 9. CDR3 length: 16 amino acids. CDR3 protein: CASSLPPTSGKYIQYF. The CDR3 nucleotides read TGTGCCAGCAGTTTACCCCCCACTAGCGGGAAGTACATTCAGTACTTC.

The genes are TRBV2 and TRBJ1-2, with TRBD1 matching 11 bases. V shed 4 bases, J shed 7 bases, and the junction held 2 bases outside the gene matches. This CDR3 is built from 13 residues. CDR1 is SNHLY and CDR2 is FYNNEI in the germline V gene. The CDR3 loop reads CASSGGTGGGYTF. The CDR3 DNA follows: TGTGCCAGCAGTGGGGGGACAGGGGGTGGCTACACCTTC.

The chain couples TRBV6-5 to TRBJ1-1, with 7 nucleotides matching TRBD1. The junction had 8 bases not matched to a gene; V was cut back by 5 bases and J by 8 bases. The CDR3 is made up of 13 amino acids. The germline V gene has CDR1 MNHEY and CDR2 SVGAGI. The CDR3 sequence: CASSMLTGREAFF. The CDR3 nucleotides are TGTGCCAGCAGTATGCTGACAGGGCGGGAAGCTTTCTTT.

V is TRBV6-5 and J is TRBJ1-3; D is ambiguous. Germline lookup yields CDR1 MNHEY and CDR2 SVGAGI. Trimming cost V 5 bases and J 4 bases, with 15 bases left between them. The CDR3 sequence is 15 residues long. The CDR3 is CASSREPPAGNTIYF. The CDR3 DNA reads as TGTGCCAGCAGTCGAGAGCCCCCCGCCGGAAACACCATATATTTT.

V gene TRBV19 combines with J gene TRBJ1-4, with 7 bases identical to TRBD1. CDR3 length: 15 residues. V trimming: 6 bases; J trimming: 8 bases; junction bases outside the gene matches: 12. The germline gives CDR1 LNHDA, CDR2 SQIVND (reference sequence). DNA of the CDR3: TGTGCCAGTAGCTCCGGACAGGCCAATGGGGAAAAACTGTTTTTT. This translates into CASSSGQANGEKLFF.

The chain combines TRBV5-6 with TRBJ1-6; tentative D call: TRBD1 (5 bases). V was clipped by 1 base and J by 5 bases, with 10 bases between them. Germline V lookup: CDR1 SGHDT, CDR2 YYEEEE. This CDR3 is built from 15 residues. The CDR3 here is CASSLFDRNNSPLHF. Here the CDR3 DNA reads TGTGCCAGCAGCTTGTTCGACAGAAATAATTCACCCCTCCACTTT.

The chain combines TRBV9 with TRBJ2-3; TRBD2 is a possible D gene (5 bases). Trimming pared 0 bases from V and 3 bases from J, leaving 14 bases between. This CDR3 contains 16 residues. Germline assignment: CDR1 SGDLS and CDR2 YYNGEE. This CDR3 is CASSVGSGSKTDTQYF. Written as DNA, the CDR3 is TGTGCCAGCAGCGTAGGCTCGGGGAGCAAGACAGATACGCAGTATTTT.

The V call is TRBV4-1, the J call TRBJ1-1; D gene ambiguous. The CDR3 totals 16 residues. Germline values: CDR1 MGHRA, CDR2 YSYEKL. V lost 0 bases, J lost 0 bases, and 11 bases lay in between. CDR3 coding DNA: TGCGCCAGCAGCCAAGATCTTTGGAGCATGAACACTGAAGCTTTCTTT. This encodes CASSQDLWSMNTEAFF.

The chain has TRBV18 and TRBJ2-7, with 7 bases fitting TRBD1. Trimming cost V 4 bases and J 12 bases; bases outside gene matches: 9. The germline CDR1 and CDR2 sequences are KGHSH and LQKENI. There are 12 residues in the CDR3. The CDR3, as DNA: TGTGCCAGCTCACGAAATGAGGGGGCCCTGTACGTC. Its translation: CASSRNEGALYV.

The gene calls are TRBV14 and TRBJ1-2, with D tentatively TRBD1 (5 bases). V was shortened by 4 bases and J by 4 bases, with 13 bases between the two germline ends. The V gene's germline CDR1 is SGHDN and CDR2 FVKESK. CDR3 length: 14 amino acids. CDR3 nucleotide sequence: TGTGCCAGCAGCCCTATCGCAGGGTCCTATGGCTACACCTTC. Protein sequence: CASSPIAGSYGYTF.

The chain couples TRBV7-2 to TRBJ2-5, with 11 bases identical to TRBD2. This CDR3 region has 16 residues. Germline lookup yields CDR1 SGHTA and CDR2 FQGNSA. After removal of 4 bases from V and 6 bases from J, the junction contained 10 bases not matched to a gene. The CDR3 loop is CASSSPSLAGGQTQYF. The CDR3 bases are TGTGCCAGCAGCTCCCCCTCCCTAGCGGGGGGTCAGACCCAGTACTTC.

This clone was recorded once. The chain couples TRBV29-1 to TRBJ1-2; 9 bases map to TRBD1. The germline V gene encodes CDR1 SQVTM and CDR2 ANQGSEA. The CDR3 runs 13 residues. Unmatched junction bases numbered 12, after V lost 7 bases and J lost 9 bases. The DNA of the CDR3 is TGCAGCGCCCCGACAGGGGGACAAGCTCGCTACACCTTC. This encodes CSAPTGGQARYTF.

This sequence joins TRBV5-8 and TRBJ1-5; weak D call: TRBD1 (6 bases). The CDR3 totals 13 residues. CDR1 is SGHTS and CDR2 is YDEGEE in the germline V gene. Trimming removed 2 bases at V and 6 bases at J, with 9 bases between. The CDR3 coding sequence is TGTGCCAGCAGCTTAGACAGGAGTCAGCCCCAGCATTTT. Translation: CASSLDRSQPQHF.